This TCR beta chain was captured by sequencing in a study of T cells in Graves' hyperthyroidism and ophthalmopathy. Worth noting for this clonotype: Its cognate antigen is unknown.

Amplified regions were TCR beta CDR3 sequences from RNA transcripts. A set of HTBI primers served as the primers for a first-round RT-PCR of the TCR CDR3. TCRdb reanalysed the multiplex PCR reads using MiXCR and keeps one entry per CDR3 protein. The repertoire holds roughly 660,000 distinct CDR3 sequences, with 17% as singletons. Regarding the study as a whole: Among thyroid clonotypes expanded above 0.001, most also appeared in blood.

This CDR3 has 16 amino acids. Trimming removed 5 bases from V and 4 bases from J; junction bases left unmatched: 8. Germline values: CDR1 LGHDT, CDR2 YNNKEL (reference sequence). The sample comprised blood. The receptor's source is a middle-aged man with Graves' hyperthyroidism. V usage is TRBV3-1 and J usage is TRBJ2-5; TRBD2 aligns across 12 bases. CDR3 coding DNA: TGTGCCAGCAGCATAGGACTAGCGGGACAGGGAGAGACCCAGTACTTC. Translating it yields CASSIGLAGQGETQYF.